One T cell receptor beta chain is described in this entry. Its matching antigen is unknown. Here immunoSEQ multiplex PCR was the method, and the copy in TCRdb shows in-frame clones only, minus some. This sample has 53,000 or so clones, with approximately 50% found just once. These data belong to a study of cytotoxic CD8 clonotypes in ibrutinib-treated CLL. Study-level background: 24 partial and 2 complete responses; at median 68 months, around 14 remitted, roughly 12 progressed. Median treatment time before response sampling was 12 months, range 6 to 36.

Regarding the study as a whole: Public clonotypes were rare and shrank or held steady on treatment. Lymph node repertoires were not studied, and sampling times were unmatched.

CDR1 is MGHRA, CDR2 YSYEKL, per germline. Trimming removed 0 bases from V and 0 bases from J, with 15 bases in between. This CDR3 region has 18 residues. Sequencing was performed on PBMCs, taken at disease progression, from a patient treated with ibrutinib. This TCR was recovered from a human donor with chronic lymphocytic leukemia. This chain connects TRBV4-1 to TRBJ1-5, with TRBD1 as a possible D gene (6 bases). Here the CDR3 DNA reads TGCGCCAGCAGCCAAGATATACGACCGACAGGTAGCAATCAGCCCCAGCATTTT. As protein: CASSQDIRPTGSNQPQHF.